The sequence of this T cell receptor beta chain was determined in a study of T cells after yellow fever vaccination. Study-level information: Those fractions that held only low numbers of cells were prepared using the SMART-Seq v4 Ultra Low Input RNA kit.

Study-level results: Only a minor proportion of clonotypes was detected across both CD4 and CD8 compartments. By day 5 rather than day 15, the secondary response had peaked, though it was weaker.

In making TCR cDNA, 5'RACE template switching added a universal primer site and UMIs to it. TCRdb independently ran MiXCR on the 5' RACE reads; one entry per CDR3 protein. The sample includes some 150,000 distinct CDR3 sequences, 5% to 7.5% of them seen just once. Turning to this clonotype: Its specificity is unknown.

Germline-derived CDR1 and CDR2 are LNHDA and SQIVND (reference sequence). The CDR3 consists of 14 residues. With 5 bases removed from V and 2 bases from J, the gap between germline ends came to 9 bases. This TCR derives from a young man who received the YFV17D yellow fever vaccine. Sequenced here: CD4+ T cells sorted from PBMCs, sampled 10 days after the yellow fever booster vaccination. The chain links TRBV19 to TRBJ2-2; D remains ambiguous. This CDR3 reads CASSWQLNTGELFF. CDR3 DNA: TGTGCCAGTAGTTGGCAGCTAAACACCGGGGAGCTGTTTTTT.